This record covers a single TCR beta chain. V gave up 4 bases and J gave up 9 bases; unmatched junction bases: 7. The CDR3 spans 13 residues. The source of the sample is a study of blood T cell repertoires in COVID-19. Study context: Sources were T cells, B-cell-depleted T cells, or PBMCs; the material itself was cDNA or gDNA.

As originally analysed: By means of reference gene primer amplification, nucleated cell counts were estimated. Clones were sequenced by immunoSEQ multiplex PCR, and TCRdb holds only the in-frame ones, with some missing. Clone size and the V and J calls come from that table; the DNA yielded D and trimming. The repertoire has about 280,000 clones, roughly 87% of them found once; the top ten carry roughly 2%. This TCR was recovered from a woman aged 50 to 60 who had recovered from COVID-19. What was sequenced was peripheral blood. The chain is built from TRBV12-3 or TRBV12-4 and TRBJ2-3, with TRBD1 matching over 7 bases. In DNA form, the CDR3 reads TGTGCCAGCAGTTCGGACAGGACTGTAACGCAGTATTTT. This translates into CASSSDRTVTQYF.